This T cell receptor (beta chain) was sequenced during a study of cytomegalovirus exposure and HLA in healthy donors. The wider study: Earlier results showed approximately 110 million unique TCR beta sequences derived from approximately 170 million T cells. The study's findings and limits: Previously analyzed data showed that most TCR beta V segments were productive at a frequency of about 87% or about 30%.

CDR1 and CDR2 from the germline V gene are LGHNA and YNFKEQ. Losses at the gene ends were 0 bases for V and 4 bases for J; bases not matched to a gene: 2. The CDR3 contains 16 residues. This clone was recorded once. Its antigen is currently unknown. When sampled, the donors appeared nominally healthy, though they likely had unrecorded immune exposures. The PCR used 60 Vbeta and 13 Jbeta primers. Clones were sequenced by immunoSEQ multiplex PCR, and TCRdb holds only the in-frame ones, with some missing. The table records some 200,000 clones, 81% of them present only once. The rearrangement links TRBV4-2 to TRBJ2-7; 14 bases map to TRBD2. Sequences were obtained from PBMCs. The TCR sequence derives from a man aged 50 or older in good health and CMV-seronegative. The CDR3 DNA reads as TGTGCCAGCAGCCAAGATGGGACTAGCGGGGGTTACGAGCAGTACTTC. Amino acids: CASSQDGTSGGYEQYF.